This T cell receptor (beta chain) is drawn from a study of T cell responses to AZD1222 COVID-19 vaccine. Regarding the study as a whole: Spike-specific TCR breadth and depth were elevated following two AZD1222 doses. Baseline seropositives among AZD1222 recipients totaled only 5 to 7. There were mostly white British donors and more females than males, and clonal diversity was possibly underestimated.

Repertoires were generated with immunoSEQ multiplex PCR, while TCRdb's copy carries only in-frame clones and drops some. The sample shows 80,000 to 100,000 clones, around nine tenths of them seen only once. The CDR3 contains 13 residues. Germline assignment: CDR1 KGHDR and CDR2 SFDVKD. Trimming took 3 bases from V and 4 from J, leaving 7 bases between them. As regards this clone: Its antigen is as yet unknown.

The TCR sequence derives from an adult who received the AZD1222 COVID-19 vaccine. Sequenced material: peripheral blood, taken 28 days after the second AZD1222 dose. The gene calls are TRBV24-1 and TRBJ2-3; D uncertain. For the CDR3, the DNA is TGTGCCACCAGTGATATCCTCCCAGATACGCAGTATTTT. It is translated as CATSDILPDTQYF.